These T cell receptor beta chains were read from a single sample in a study of response to subunit inactivated influenza vaccine. TCRdb re-derived calls from the RT-PCR reads in MiXCR, one entry per CDR3 protein. In the table there are around 790,000 distinct CDR3 sequences, around 20% of which are singletons. Sequenced here: PBMCs from blood, sampled 4 to 6 days after vaccination. These TCRs come from a man aged 50-59 years who received an inactivated influenza vaccine. The CDR3 runs from the conserved cysteine through the conserved F or W. Fields, in order: CDR3 protein, CDR3 DNA, D gene, clone size, V gene, J gene. The D gene is left open where the match is weak. Only part of the rows carry a size: once, few, many, or a class if the clone is expanded.

cdr3_aa: CASSLMGQSLLDTQYF
cdr3_nt: TGTGCCAGCAGCTTAATGGGACAGTCTCTATTGGATACGCAGTATTTT
d_call: TRBD1
clone_size: many
v_call: TRBV11-2
j_call: TRBJ2-3

cdr3_aa: CSARERGLRVTQYF
cdr3_nt: TGCAGTGCTAGAGAAAGGGGGCTTAGGGTTACGCAGTATTTT
d_call: TRBD1
clone_size: .
v_call: TRBV20-1
j_call: TRBJ2-3

cdr3_aa: CSARDHRTSTDTQYF
cdr3_nt: TGCAGTGCTAGAGATCACAGGACTAGCACAGATACGCAGTATTTT
d_call: .
clone_size: few
v_call: TRBV20-1
j_call: TRBJ2-3

cdr3_aa: CSVPREDRHTGELFF
cdr3_nt: TGCAGCGTCCCCCGCGAGGATCGGCATACCGGGGAGCTGTTTTTT
d_call: .
clone_size: few
v_call: TRBV29-1
j_call: TRBJ2-2

cdr3_aa: CASSQVKGAKGRTYEQYF
cdr3_nt: TGCGCCAGCAGCCAAGTAAAGGGAGCAAAGGGGAGAACCTACGAGCAGTACTTC
d_call: .
clone_size: many
v_call: TRBV4-3
j_call: TRBJ2-7

cdr3_aa: CSARGREGKSSYEQYF
cdr3_nt: TGCAGTGCTAGAGGGCGGGAAGGGAAGAGCTCCTACGAGCAGTACTTC
d_call: .
clone_size: few
v_call: TRBV20-1
j_call: TRBJ2-7

cdr3_aa: CSAPRGGGNTGELFF
cdr3_nt: TGCAGTGCACCTAGAGGGGGCGGGAACACCGGGGAGCTGTTTTTT
d_call: TRBD1
clone_size: .
v_call: TRBV20-1
j_call: TRBJ2-2

cdr3_aa: CSASLSNQPQHF
cdr3_nt: TGCAGTGCTAGTCTTAGCAATCAGCCCCAGCATTTT
d_call: .
clone_size: many
v_call: TRBV20-1
j_call: TRBJ1-5

cdr3_aa: CASSQGAVIGYNEQFF
cdr3_nt: TGCGCCAGCAGCCAGGGGGCTGTGATTGGATACAATGAGCAGTTCTTC
d_call: .
clone_size: .
v_call: TRBV4-1
j_call: TRBJ2-1

cdr3_aa: CASSLRRKQETQYF
cdr3_nt: TGTGCCAGCAGTTTAAGACGGAAACAAGAGACCCAGTACTTC
d_call: .
clone_size: .
v_call: TRBV28
j_call: TRBJ2-5

cdr3_aa: CASSQAPLYSGANVLTF
cdr3_nt: TGTGCCAGCTCACAAGCCCCCCTTTATTCTGGGGCCAACGTCCTGACTTTC
d_call: .
clone_size: .
v_call: TRBV18
j_call: TRBJ2-6

cdr3_aa: CASSLDVGGPYEQYF
cdr3_nt: TGTGCCAGCAGCTTAGATGTTGGGGGGCCCTACGAGCAGTACTTC
d_call: .
clone_size: few
v_call: TRBV11-2
j_call: TRBJ2-7

cdr3_aa: CSARDPVRVEQFF
cdr3_nt: TGCAGTGCTAGAGATCCAGTGCGGGTTGAGCAGTTCTTC
d_call: .
clone_size: .
v_call: TRBV20-1
j_call: TRBJ2-1

cdr3_aa: CASSLLGANTEAFF
cdr3_nt: TGTGCCAGCAGCCTCCTAGGGGCCAACACTGAAGCTTTCTTT
d_call: .
clone_size: few
v_call: TRBV3-1
j_call: TRBJ1-1

cdr3_aa: CASSVDAGGREQYF
cdr3_nt: TGTGCCAGCAGCGTAGATGCGGGGGGGCGGGAGCAGTACTTC
d_call: TRBD2
clone_size: few
v_call: TRBV9
j_call: TRBJ2-7

cdr3_aa: CASSSMTSPLTDTQYF
cdr3_nt: TGTGCCAGCAGTTCGATGACTAGCCCCCTCACAGATACGCAGTATTTT
d_call: TRBD2
clone_size: few
v_call: TRBV12-3/TRBV12-4
j_call: TRBJ2-3

cdr3_aa: CASSPSIVGTQYF
cdr3_nt: TGTGCCAGCAGCCCCAGCATAGTCGGGACCCAGTACTTC
d_call: .
clone_size: .
v_call: TRBV27
j_call: TRBJ2-5

cdr3_aa: CASSLETAGVGANVLTF
cdr3_nt: TGTGCCAGCAGCTTAGAGACAGCAGGGGTCGGGGCCAACGTCCTGACTTTC
d_call: .
clone_size: few
v_call: TRBV7-6
j_call: TRBJ2-6

cdr3_aa: CSARRGALGGYGYTF
cdr3_nt: TGCAGTGCTAGGAGGGGGGCCCTTGGGGGATACGGCTACACCTTC
d_call: .
clone_size: .
v_call: TRBV20-1
j_call: TRBJ1-2

cdr3_aa: CSASTGWTYEQYF
cdr3_nt: TGCAGTGCTAGTACCGGGTGGACCTACGAGCAGTACTTC
d_call: .
clone_size: few
v_call: TRBV20-1
j_call: TRBJ2-7

cdr3_aa: CASSLGGRMDEQYF
cdr3_nt: TGTGCCAGCAGTTTAGGCGGGAGGATGGACGAGCAGTACTTC
d_call: TRBD2
clone_size: few
v_call: TRBV12-3/TRBV12-4
j_call: TRBJ2-7

cdr3_aa: CASSFRGTPSYNSPLHF
cdr3_nt: TGTGCCAGCAGTTTTCGAGGGACTCCCTCTTATAATTCACCCCTCCACTTT
d_call: .
clone_size: few
v_call: TRBV12-3/TRBV12-4
j_call: TRBJ1-6

cdr3_aa: CAISDGTALNIQYF
cdr3_nt: TGTGCCATCAGTGACGGGACAGCCCTAAACATTCAGTACTTC
d_call: TRBD1
clone_size: .
v_call: TRBV10-3
j_call: TRBJ2-4

cdr3_aa: CAGSFWGAYDTQYF
cdr3_nt: TGTGCCGGCAGTTTCTGGGGGGCGTACGATACGCAGTATTTT
d_call: .
clone_size: .
v_call: TRBV27
j_call: TRBJ2-3

cdr3_aa: CASSLPTGLNEQFF
cdr3_nt: TGCGCCAGCAGCTTACCGACAGGGTTAAATGAGCAGTTCTTC
d_call: TRBD1
clone_size: .
v_call: TRBV5-1
j_call: TRBJ2-1

cdr3_aa: CSYSPGLAGTDTQYF
cdr3_nt: TGCAGCTACTCTCCGGGACTAGCGGGCACAGATACGCAGTATTTT
d_call: TRBD2
clone_size: many
v_call: TRBV20-1
j_call: TRBJ2-3